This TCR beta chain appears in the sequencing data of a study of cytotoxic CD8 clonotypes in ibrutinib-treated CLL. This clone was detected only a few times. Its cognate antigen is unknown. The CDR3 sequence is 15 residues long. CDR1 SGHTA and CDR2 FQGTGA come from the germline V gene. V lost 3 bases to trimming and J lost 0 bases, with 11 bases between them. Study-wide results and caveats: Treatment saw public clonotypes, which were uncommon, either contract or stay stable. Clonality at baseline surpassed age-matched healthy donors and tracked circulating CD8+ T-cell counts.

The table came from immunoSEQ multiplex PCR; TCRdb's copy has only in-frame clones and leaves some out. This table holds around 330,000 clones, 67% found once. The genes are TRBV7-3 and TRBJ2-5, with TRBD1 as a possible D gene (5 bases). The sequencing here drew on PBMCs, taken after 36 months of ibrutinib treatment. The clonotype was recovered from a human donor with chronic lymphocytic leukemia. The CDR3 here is CASSLQGWYQETQYF. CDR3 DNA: TGTGCCAGCAGCTTGCAGGGATGGTACCAAGAGACCCAGTACTTC.